This TCR beta chain was retrieved from a study of shared clonotypes between healthy human individuals. Several immunoSEQ plates received, in even portions, the genomic DNA of each subset. The authors sequenced unsorted PBMC DNA on ten immunoSEQ deep assay plates. Original methodology: Filtering differed, since immunoSEQ gave only junction sequences and no quality scores. Produced via immunoSEQ multiplex PCR; TCRdb's table is partial and in-frame only. V and J calls and clone size are as listed in that table; D and trimming were resolved from the DNA. The sample includes about 470,000 clones, more than 75% of them seen just once. Germline CDR1 reads SEHNR; CDR2 reads FQNEAQ (reference sequence). CDR3 length: 13 residues. V lost 4 bases, J lost 6 bases, and 3 bases stayed unmatched. The healthy adult donors were HIV-negative and reported no recent acute infections or vaccinations.

The sequenced sample consisted of PBMCs. The V gene is TRBV7-9, the J gene TRBJ2-1; 7 bases agree with TRBD1. This TCR was sampled from a woman in her thirties or forties in good health. Some clones in this sample may be carry-over from other donors' samples. This CDR3 reads CASSSWTGNEQFF. As DNA, the CDR3 is TGTGCCAGCAGCTCATGGACAGGCAATGAGCAGTTCTTC.